Each of the 8 T cell receptor beta chains below was sequenced from the same sample in a study of identical twins. TCRdb independently ran MiXCR on the 5' RACE reads; one entry per CDR3 protein. The sample shows just over 450,000 distinct CDR3 sequences, 11% to 15% of them seen only once. These data were also filed under a second study, of yellow fever vaccine responses in identical twins.

Material for sequencing was CD4+ T cells sorted from blood. The receptor source for this set is a woman aged 18 to 35 in good health.

The V and J genes are TRBV6-2 or TRBV6-3 and TRBJ2-1; TRBD2 matches at 10 bases. Germline loops: CDR1 MNHEY, CDR2 SVGEGT. This CDR3 is 17 amino acids long. The trim removed 6 bases at V and 2 bases at J, leaving 10 bases unmatched. CDR3 nucleotide sequence: TGTGCCAGCAGCCGCCGATCTACTAGCGGGGCCTACAATGAGCAGTTCTTC. This encodes CASSRRSTSGAYNEQFF.

This clonotype came up a few times. This chain connects TRBV9 to TRBJ1-5; 10 nucleotides align to TRBD1. V shed 0 bases, J shed 6 bases, and the junction held 12 bases outside the gene matches. The CDR3 totals 18 residues. The germline gives CDR1 SGDLS, CDR2 YYNGEE. The CDR3 reads CASSVVPMDRGNGQPQHF. The DNA for the CDR3 is TGTGCCAGCAGCGTAGTCCCCATGGACAGGGGGAACGGTCAGCCCCAGCATTTT.

The chain is built from TRBV12-3 or TRBV12-4 and TRBJ1-4, with no clear D. Trimming removed 4 bases at V and 9 bases at J, with 12 bases between. The CDR3 spans 13 residues. This CDR3 is CASSSLGIKKLFF. In DNA form, the CDR3 reads TGTGCCAGCAGTTCCCTTGGGATTAAAAAACTGTTTTTT.

This clonotype has just a few counts. CDR3 protein: CATSAVRQHQETQYF. CDR3 nucleotide sequence: TGTGCCACCAGTGCTGTCCGACAGCACCAAGAGACCCAGTACTTC. The chain is built from TRBV24-1 and TRBJ2-5; maybe TRBD1 (5 bases). Trimming removed 5 bases from V and 0 bases from J, with 12 bases in between. This CDR3 has 15 residues. Germline CDR1 reads KGHDR; CDR2 reads SFDVKD.

About this clonotype itself: This clone may be a read error of a much larger clone one base away. Without the conserved terminal phenylalanine or tryptophan, this CDR3 likely stems from a read error. The chain joins TRBV7-8 to TRBJ2-1, with TRBD2 as a possible D gene (5 bases). The CDR3 has 16 residues. Between the trimmed V and J ends, which lost 5 bases and 5 bases, there was a span of 19 bases. Germline assignment: CDR1 SGHVS and CDR2 FQNEAQ. DNA of the CDR3: TGTGCCAGCAGCCCATTGACTATGTCACCGAACAATGAGCAGTTCCTC. This translates into CASSPLTMSPNNEQFL.

The gene calls are TRBV20-1 and TRBJ2-2, with D perhaps matching TRBD1 or TRBD2 (5 bases each). V was clipped by 1 base and J by 7 bases, with 13 bases between them. Germline V CDR1 and CDR2: DFQATT, SNEGSKA (reference sequence). The CDR3 totals 14 residues. CDR3 protein: CSARGGARGGELFF. The CDR3 DNA follows: TGCAGTGCTAGAGGAGGGGCCCGGGGCGGGGAGCTGTTTTTT.

The chain uses TRBV3-1 and TRBJ2-5, with D perhaps assigned TRBD1 or TRBD2 (5 bases each). CDR3 length: 15 residues. CDR1 and CDR2 (germline): LGHDT, YNNKEL (reference sequence). V was clipped by 1 base and J by 3 bases, with 12 bases between them. CDR3 bases: TGTGCCAGCAGCCAAGCGGGACCGGTAAAAGAGACCCAGTACTTC. This translates into CASSQAGPVKETQYF.

This rearrangement joins TRBV25-1 to TRBJ2-7; TRBD1 is a possible D gene (5 bases). Germline V CDR1 and CDR2: MGHDK, SYGVNS. V was cut by 1 base and J by 7 bases, with 14 bases left in between. The CDR3 loop spans 14 amino acids. The CDR3 spells CASSESDRGLEQYF. In nucleotides, the CDR3 is TGTGCCAGCAGTGAATCCGATAGGGGCCTGGAGCAGTACTTC.